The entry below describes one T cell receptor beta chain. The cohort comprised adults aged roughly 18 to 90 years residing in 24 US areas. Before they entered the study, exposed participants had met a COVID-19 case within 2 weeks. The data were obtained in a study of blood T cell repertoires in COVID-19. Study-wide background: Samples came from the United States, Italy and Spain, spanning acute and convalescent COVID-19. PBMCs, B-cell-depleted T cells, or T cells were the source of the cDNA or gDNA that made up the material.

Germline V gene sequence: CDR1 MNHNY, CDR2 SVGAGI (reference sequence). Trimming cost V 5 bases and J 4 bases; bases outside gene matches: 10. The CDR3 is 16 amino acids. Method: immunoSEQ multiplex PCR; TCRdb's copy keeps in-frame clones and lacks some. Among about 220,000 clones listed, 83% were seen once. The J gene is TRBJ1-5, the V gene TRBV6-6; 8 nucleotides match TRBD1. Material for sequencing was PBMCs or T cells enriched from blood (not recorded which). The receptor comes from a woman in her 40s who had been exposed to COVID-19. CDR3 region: CASSPTDRGSNQPQHF. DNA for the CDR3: TGTGCCAGCAGTCCCACCGACAGGGGAAGTAATCAGCCCCAGCATTTT.